The rows below give T cell receptor beta chains drawn from one sample of a study of T cell responses to AZD1222 COVID-19 vaccine. Profiling relied on immunoSEQ multiplex PCR, and the TCRdb table lists in-frame clones only, not all of them. The sample comprises some 150,000 clones, roughly 86% of which are singletons, and about 5.4% rests with the top ten. Source: peripheral blood, taken 28 days after the second dose of the MenACWY control vaccine. Receptor source: an adult who received the MenACWY meningococcal vaccine as a control. Each CDR3 is given with its conserved first and last residue. A D gene is named only where the DNA matches it firmly. Size is omitted from some rows. Given values are once, few, many or a class for expanded clones.

V	D	J	length	size	DNA	CDR3
TRBV19	NA	TRBJ2-3	11	NA	TGTGCCAGTAGTAGGTGGGATACGCAGTATTTT	CASSRWDTQYF
TRBV5-1	TRBD1	TRBJ2-1	13	NA	TGCGCCACCAAGGGACAGCTCAACAATGAGCAGTTCTTC	CATKGQLNNEQFF
TRBV9	TRBD2	TRBJ2-3	16	NA	TGTGCCAGCAGCCCAAGGACTAGCGGGAGCACAGATACGCAGTATTTT	CASSPRTSGSTDTQYF
TRBV4-3	NA	TRBJ2-1	15	once	TGCGCCAGCAGCCAAGAAGGGCAGAACTACAATGAGCAGTTCTTC	CASSQEGQNYNEQFF
TRBV27	NA	TRBJ1-1	13	NA	TGTGCCAGCAGTTCCCCGAACGGGGTTGGGCCTTTCTTT	CASSSPNGVGPFF
TRBV2	NA	TRBJ1-1	12	NA	TGTGCCAGCAGTGGAGAGGGGTCTGAAGCTTTCTTT	CASSGEGSEAFF
TRBV5-4	NA	TRBJ1-6	14	NA	TGTGCCAGCAGCTTGGTGGATCCTAATTCACCCCTCCACTTT	CASSLVDPNSPLHF
TRBV11-2	NA	TRBJ2-1	15	NA	TGTGCCAGCAGCTTAGAGCAGGGGAGCTACAATGAGCAGTTCTTC	CASSLEQGSYNEQFF
TRBV7-2	NA	TRBJ1-2	13	NA	TGTGCCAGCAAGAGGGAACCGTACTATGGCTACACCTTC	CASKREPYYGYTF
TRBV15	NA	TRBJ1-3	15	NA	TGTGCCACCAGCAGAGAAGGCCGCTCAGGAAACACCATATATTTT	CATSREGRSGNTIYF
TRBV4-2	NA	TRBJ1-2	14	NA	TGTGCCAGCAGCCAAGGCCGGGTCGGCTATGGCTACACCTTC	CASSQGRVGYGYTF
TRBV2	TRBD2	TRBJ2-5	13	NA	TGTGCCAGCTCTAGCGGGGACGGGGAGACCCAGTACTTC	CASSSGDGETQYF
TRBV7-2	NA	TRBJ1-5	13	NA	TGTGCCAGCAGCCCGGACGCCCTACAGCCCCAGCATTTT	CASSPDALQPQHF
TRBV24-1	TRBD1	TRBJ2-3	15	NA	TGTGCCACCAGTGACCCGGACAGGGGGCCAGATACGCAGTATTTT	CATSDPDRGPDTQYF
TRBV10-3	TRBD1	TRBJ1-2	18	NA	TGTGCCATTCTCCAAGAGGCAGGGGGCGCATCAGGGTCCTATGGCTACACCTTC	CAILQEAGGASGSYGYTF
TRBV23-1	NA	TRBJ1-2	15	NA	TGCGCCAGCACCACATACTCAACAGGGAACTATGGCTACACCTTC	CASTTYSTGNYGYTF
TRBV9	NA	TRBJ2-7	13	NA	TGTGCCAGCAGCGTAGCTGGTTCCTACGAGCAGTACTTC	CASSVAGSYEQYF
TRBV5-3	NA	TRBJ2-3	19	NA	TGTGCCAGAAGCTTGGCGATTTGGTGGGTGAACAGATTAGGAGATACGCAGTATTTT	CARSLAIWWVNRLGDTQYF
TRBV10-1	NA	TRBJ1-1	15	NA	TGCGCCAGCAGTGAGACAGTTGAAGTGAACACTGAAGCTTTCTTT	CASSETVEVNTEAFF
TRBV19	TRBD1	TRBJ1-1	14	NA	TGTGCCAGTAGAGCCCGGGGACAGGGGGCGAGAGCTTTCTTT	CASRARGQGARAFF
TRBV27	NA	TRBJ1-4	15	once	TGTGCCAGCAGTCCTTTGGGGACAACTAATGAAAAACTGTTTTTT	CASSPLGTTNEKLFF
TRBV15	NA	TRBJ2-2	14	NA	TGTGCCACCAGCAGGGCAAAGAACACCGGGGAGCTGTTTTTT	CATSRAKNTGELFF
TRBV5-1	NA	TRBJ2-3	16	once	TGCGCCAGCAGCTTGGTTCCCGGGGCGGGCACAGATACGCAGTATTTT	CASSLVPGAGTDTQYF
TRBV29-1	NA	TRBJ2-7	12	once	TGCAGTCTCCGGGACGCAGCCTACGAGCAGTACTTC	CSLRDAAYEQYF
TRBV27	NA	TRBJ1-1	13	NA	TGTGCCAGCAGTTACGGGGGGAACACTGAAGCTTTCTTT	CASSYGGNTEAFF
TRBV28	TRBD1	TRBJ2-5	16	NA	TGTGCCAGCAGTCCCTTTGTCAGGGGGAACAAAGAGACCCAGTACTTC	CASSPFVRGNKETQYF
TRBV28	NA	TRBJ1-2	16	NA	TGTGCCAGCAGTTTCGTTGACGTAACCCGGGCCTATGGCTACACCTTC	CASSFVDVTRAYGYTF
TRBV5-1	NA	TRBJ2-6	15	NA	TGCGCCAGCAGCTTGGAAGGCCCCGGGGCCAACGTCCTGACTTTC	CASSLEGPGANVLTF
TRBV2	NA	TRBJ1-2	13	NA	TGTGCCAGCAGTGAAGGGGGCTGGTCTGGCTACACCTTC	CASSEGGWSGYTF
TRBV7-2	NA	TRBJ1-3	13	NA	TGTGCCGCGGGGGGGTCGAGGGGAAACACCATATATTTT	CAAGGSRGNTIYF
TRBV2	NA	TRBJ2-3	14	NA	TGTGCCAGCAGTCCGGACTTACACACAGATACGCAGTATTTT	CASSPDLHTDTQYF
TRBV10-3	NA	TRBJ1-1	13	NA	TGTGCCGCCACATCCGGTCGAGTCACTGAAGCTTTCTTT	CAATSGRVTEAFF
TRBV30	NA	TRBJ2-2	14	NA	TGTGCCTGGAGTGTTCAGGCCGCGACCGGGGAGCTGTTTTTT	CAWSVQAATGELFF
TRBV28	NA	TRBJ1-2	13	NA	TGTGCCAGCAGTGAGACAGAGAACTATGGCTACACCTTC	CASSETENYGYTF
TRBV27	NA	TRBJ2-5	11	NA	TGTGCCAGCAGTCTTGGAGAGACCCAGTACTTC	CASSLGETQYF
TRBV7-9	NA	TRBJ2-6	16	NA	TGTGCCAGCAGCCGCGAGGTTCCCTCCGGGGCCAACGTCCTGACTTTC	CASSREVPSGANVLTF
TRBV28	TRBD1	TRBJ1-4	17	NA	TGTGCCAGCAGTCCCGGGACAGGGCCTTCCACGGAAGAAAAACTGTTTTTT	CASSPGTGPSTEEKLFF
TRBV28	NA	TRBJ1-5	15	NA	TGTGCCAGCAGTTTCTCCCGGAGGGAGGATCAGCCCCAGCATTTT	CASSFSRREDQPQHF
TRBV7-3	NA	TRBJ2-1	13	once	TGTGCCAGCAGCGGTTTTTCGTCAAGTGAGCAGTTCTTC	CASSGFSSSEQFF
TRBV9	TRBD1	TRBJ1-4	15	NA	TGTGCCAGCAGCGGACAGGGGGCAACTAATGAAAAACTGTTTTTT	CASSGQGATNEKLFF
TRBV29-1	NA	TRBJ1-2	13	NA	TGCAGCGTGTTCGGGGGGGAGGTCTATGGCTACACCTTC	CSVFGGEVYGYTF
TRBV2	NA	TRBJ2-5	15	NA	TGTGCCAGCAGTGAGGGCGGGGCCAGCCAAGAGACCCAGTACTTC	CASSEGGASQETQYF